These T cell receptor beta chains were read from a single sample in a study of blood T cell repertoires in COVID-19. Assay: immunoSEQ multiplex PCR; the TCRdb copy retains only in-frame clones and omits some. The sample consists of 250,000 to 300,000 clones, 88% of them appearing once. Sequencing input: peripheral blood. The source is a woman younger than 45 who had recovered from COVID-19. CDR3s include the opening cysteine and the closing phenylalanine or tryptophan.

>TRBV12-5
CASAGRDTEAFF
>TRBV4-1
CASSQGRITSPLHF
>TRBV24-1
CATSDLRPGSAQETQYF
>TRBV6-2/TRBV6-3
CASSRPGTGIAEQYF
>TRBV20-1
CSASGIRGQETQYF
>TRBV12-3/TRBV12-4
CASRKQGHTEAFF
>TRBV27
CASSLTQGNEQFF
>TRBV19
CASSIDVRVSTDTQYF
>TRBV12-3/TRBV12-4
CATGDNEQFF
>TRBV4-2
CASSQVSETYEQYF
>TRBV7-2
CASSLGTAGGNTIYF
>TRBV3-1/TRBV3-2
CASSPSGGGIDTQYF
>TRBV14
CASSQARQGARTGELFF
>TRBV28
CASSSYMAFF
>TRBV7-2
CASSLGGLSYGYTF
>TRBV3-1/TRBV3-2
CASSQQGYVTEAFF
>TRBV19
CASSISGGAFGTQYF
>TRBV6-5
CASSYSSVALYNEQFF
>TRBV7-3
CASSLGRGAGTDTQYF
>TRBV19
CASRPKTGASGNTIYF
>TRBV3-1/TRBV3-2
CASSQVPVNTEAFF
>TRBV6-5
CASSRAGTGWTEAFF
>TRBV19
CASSADWKTGELFF
>TRBV24-1
CATSDLSRGDFMSPLHF